Described below is a single T cell receptor beta chain sequence and its context. The antigen is undetermined. As defined, naive CD8 cells were CD45RO-negative and positively selected for CCR7, with terminally differentiated effector memory CD45RA+ cells excluded. The assay was immunoSEQ multiplex PCR, and TCRdb's table has in-frame clones only and misses some. The repertoire holds approximately 1.9 million clones, with over 85% as singletons. The CDR3 loop spans 15 amino acids. V lost 4 bases to trimming and J lost 2 bases, with 15 bases between them. Germline CDR1 and CDR2: SGHTA and FQGNSA. This record belongs to a study of shared clonotypes between healthy human individuals. The study's findings and limits: Clonotype sharing among donors was thought likely to change with sequencing depth. Relative to memory subsets, naive subsets generally showed larger estimated richness.

The chain couples TRBV7-2 to TRBJ2-7, with a possible D match to TRBD2 (5 bases). The receptor was derived from a young man in good health. Some clones in this sample may be carry-over from other donors' samples. The specimen was naive CD8+ T cells from PBMCs. CDR3 protein: CASSSRPGTTYEQYF. The DNA of the CDR3 is TGTGCCAGCAGCTCCCGACCGGGAACCACCTACGAGCAGTACTTC.